The T cell receptor beta chain under discussion was sequenced for a study of blood T cell repertoires in COVID-19. Study overall: Acute and convalescent COVID-19 specimens originated in the United States, Italy and Spain. T cells, B-cell-depleted T cells, or PBMCs provided the cDNA or gDNA that served as material.

Germline values: CDR1 LGHDT, CDR2 YNNKEL (reference sequence). CDR3 length: 19 residues. Trimming took 4 bases from V and 0 from J; bases not matched to a gene: 8. In the authors' workflow: Cell counts per sample came from amplifying reference gene primers. Profiled with immunoSEQ multiplex PCR; TCRdb holds only in-frame clones, not every one. V and J calls plus clone size are reproduced from that table; the DNA served to infer D and trimming. This table holds about 52,000 clones, under 90% found once. The sequenced material came from peripheral blood. The chain uses TRBV3-1 (or the pseudogene TRBV3-2) and TRBJ2-6; 11 positions match TRBD2. This receptor was taken from a man aged 70 or older with acute or convalescent COVID-19. The CDR3 here is CASSRLLAGGDSGANVLTF. In DNA, the CDR3 is TGTGCCAGCAGCCGCCTTCTAGCGGGGGGCGACTCTGGGGCCAACGTCCTGACTTTC.